This T cell receptor beta chain was documented in a study of blood T cell repertoires in COVID-19. Overall study context: The United States, Italy and Spain provided the acute and convalescent COVID-19 samples.

TCRdb's copy holds only in-frame clones and misses some; the assay was immunoSEQ multiplex PCR. The sample holds 100,000 to 120,000 clones; 88% are singletons and the top ten take roughly 2.3%. Trimming took 2 bases from V and 0 from J, leaving 12 bases between them. CDR1 and CDR2 from the germline V gene are SGDLS and YYNGEE. The CDR3 is 15 residues long. The TCR was taken from a human donor in a cohort sampled during active COVID-19. The chain uses TRBV9 and TRBJ2-7; D is uncertain. Sample: peripheral blood. CDR3 sequence (DNA): TGTGCCAGCAGCGTCGACGTTGGGCCCTCCTACGAGCAGTACTTC. Its protein is CASSVDVGPSYEQYF.